The present T cell receptor (beta chain) was sequenced within a study of vaccination effects on CD4 cells after COVID-19. Across the whole study: The median interval between the second dose and post-vaccine sampling was 72 days. PBMC cultures contained 1.5 million to 2 million cells per well, about 10 IU/ml IL-2 and 10 ug/ml peptides.

About this clone itself: Its specificity is unknown.

This CDR3 region has 12 residues. Germline V gene lookup returns CDR1 SNHLY and CDR2 FYNNEI. V lost 9 bases and J 2 bases, leaving 10 bases between the germline ends. Study-level results: The vaccine-induced clones of healthy vaccinees included only 1 of 255 that cross-reacted with common cold coronaviruses.

Having been cultured for around nine days, the cells underwent CD4+ T cell isolation. Each person got two doses of an mRNA SARS-CoV-2 vaccine, BNT162b2 or mRNA-1273. Replacing half the medium with IL-2 medium was done on days 3 and 7. Measured with immunoSEQ multiplex PCR; TCRdb has only the in-frame clones, and not every one. The profile shows about 40,000 clones, around two thirds of them singletons. The sample was CD4+ T cells from PBMCs cultured without peptide, taken after COVID-19 vaccination. The V call is TRBV2, the J call TRBJ2-5; the D is unclear. The TCR sequence derives from a human donor who received a COVID-19 vaccine. CDR3 protein: CASVRDQETQYF. Written as DNA, the CDR3 is TGTGCCAGTGTCCGAGATCAAGAGACCCAGTACTTC.